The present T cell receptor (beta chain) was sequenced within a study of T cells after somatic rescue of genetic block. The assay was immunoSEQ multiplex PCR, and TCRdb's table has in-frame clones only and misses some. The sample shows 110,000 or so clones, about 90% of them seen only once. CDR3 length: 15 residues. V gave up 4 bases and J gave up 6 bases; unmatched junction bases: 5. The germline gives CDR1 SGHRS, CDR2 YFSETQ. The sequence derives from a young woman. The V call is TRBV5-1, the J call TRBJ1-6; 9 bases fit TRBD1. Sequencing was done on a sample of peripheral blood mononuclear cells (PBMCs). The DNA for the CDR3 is TGCGCCAGCAGCCCCGGGACAGGGTTTAATTCACCCCTCCACTTT. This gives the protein CASSPGTGFNSPLHF.